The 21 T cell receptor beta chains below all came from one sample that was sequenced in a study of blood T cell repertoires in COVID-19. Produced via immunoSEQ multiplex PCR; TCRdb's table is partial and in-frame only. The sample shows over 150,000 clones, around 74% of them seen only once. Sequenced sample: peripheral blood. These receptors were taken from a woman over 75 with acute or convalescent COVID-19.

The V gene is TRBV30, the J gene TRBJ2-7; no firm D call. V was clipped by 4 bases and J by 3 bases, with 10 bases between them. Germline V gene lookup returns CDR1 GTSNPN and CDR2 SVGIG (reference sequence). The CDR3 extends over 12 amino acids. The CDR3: CAWNTDFYEQYF. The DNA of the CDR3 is TGTGCCTGGAATACAGATTTCTACGAGCAGTACTTC.

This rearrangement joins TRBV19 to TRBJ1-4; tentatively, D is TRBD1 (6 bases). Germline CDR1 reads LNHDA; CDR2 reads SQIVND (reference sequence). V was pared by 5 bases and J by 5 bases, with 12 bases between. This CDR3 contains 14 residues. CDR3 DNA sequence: TGTGCCAGTAGTGGTGGGGGCCGAAATGAAAAACTGTTTTTT. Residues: CASSGGGRNEKLFF.

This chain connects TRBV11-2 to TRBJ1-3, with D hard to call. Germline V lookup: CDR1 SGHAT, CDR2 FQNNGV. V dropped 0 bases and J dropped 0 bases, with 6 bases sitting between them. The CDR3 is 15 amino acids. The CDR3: CASSLDLLSGNTIYF. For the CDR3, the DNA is TGTGCCAGCAGCTTAGACTTACTCTCTGGAAACACCATATATTTT.

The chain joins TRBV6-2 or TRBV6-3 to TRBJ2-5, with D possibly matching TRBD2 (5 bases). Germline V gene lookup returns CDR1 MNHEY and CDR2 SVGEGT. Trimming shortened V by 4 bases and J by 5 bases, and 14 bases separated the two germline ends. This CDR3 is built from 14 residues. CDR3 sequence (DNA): TGTGCCAGCAGTTTAACTAGGACTCGGGAGACCCAGTACTTC. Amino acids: CASSLTRTRETQYF.

In DNA, the CDR3 is TGTGCCATCAGTGATCCTTCTGGGTGGACTCCCTACGAGCAGTACTTC. As protein: CAISDPSGWTPYEQYF. J is TRBJ2-7 and V is TRBV10-3, with D possibly TRBD2 on 5 matching bases. The CDR3 contains 16 residues. V was cut by 3 bases and J by 2 bases, with 17 bases left in between. Germline V gene sequence: CDR1 ENHRY, CDR2 SYGVKD.

The CDR3: CASSIGGGYTF. CDR3 in DNA: TGTGCCAGTAGTATAGGCGGTGGCTACACCTTC. The chain is built from TRBV19 and TRBJ1-2; unclear D gene. The CDR3 totals 11 residues. The germline gives CDR1 LNHDA, CDR2 SQIVND (reference sequence). V gave up 1 base and J gave up 7 bases, with 4 bases separating them.

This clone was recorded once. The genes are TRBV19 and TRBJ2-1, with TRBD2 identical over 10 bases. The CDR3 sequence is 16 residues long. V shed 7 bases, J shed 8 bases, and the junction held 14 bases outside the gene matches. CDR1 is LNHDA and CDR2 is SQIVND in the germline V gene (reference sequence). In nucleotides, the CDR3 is TGTGCCAGTAACCAACCTAGCGGGAGTTCAGTCCATGAGCAGTTCTTC. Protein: CASNQPSGSSVHEQFF.

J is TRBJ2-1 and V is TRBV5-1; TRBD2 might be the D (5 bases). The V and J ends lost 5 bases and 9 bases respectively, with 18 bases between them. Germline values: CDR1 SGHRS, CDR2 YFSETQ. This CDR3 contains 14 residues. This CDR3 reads CASRTYSEAGEQFF. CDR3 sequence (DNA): TGCGCCAGCAGGACATACTCGGAGGCGGGTGAGCAGTTCTTC.

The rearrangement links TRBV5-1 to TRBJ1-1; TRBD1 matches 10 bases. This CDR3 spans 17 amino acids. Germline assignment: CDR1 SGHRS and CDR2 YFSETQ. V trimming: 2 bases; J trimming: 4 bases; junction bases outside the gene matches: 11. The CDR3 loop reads CASSFLTTGGGGTEAFF. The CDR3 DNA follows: TGCGCCAGCAGCTTCCTTACGACAGGGGGCGGCGGCACTGAAGCTTTCTTT.

The CDR3 DNA is TGTGCCTGGAGTCAGGGATCAACTGGAAACACCATATATTTT. This translates into CAWSQGSTGNTIYF. The chain has TRBV30 and TRBJ1-3; a possible D gene is TRBD1 (5 bases). The CDR3 contains 14 residues. Germline CDR1 is GTSNPN and CDR2 is SVGIG (reference sequence). V was cut by 2 bases and J by 2 bases, with 10 bases left in between.

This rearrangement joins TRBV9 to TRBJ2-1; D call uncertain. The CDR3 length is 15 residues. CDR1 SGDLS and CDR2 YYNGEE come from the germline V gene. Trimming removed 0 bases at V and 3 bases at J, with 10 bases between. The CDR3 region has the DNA TGTGCCAGCAGCGTAGGGTCGAGAGACTACAATGAGCAGTTCTTC. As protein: CASSVGSRDYNEQFF.

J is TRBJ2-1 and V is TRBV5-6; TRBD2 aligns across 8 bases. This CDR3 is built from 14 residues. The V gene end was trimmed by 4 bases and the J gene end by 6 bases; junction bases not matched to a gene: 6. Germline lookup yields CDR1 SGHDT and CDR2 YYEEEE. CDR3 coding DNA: TGTGCCAGCAGCCTTGGACTAGCAGGCAATGAGCAGTTCTTC. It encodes CASSLGLAGNEQFF.

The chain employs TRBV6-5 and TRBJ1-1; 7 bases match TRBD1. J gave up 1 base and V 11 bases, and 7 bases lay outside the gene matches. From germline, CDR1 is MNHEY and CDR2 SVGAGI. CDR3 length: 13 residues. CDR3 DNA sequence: TGTGCCGCGACGGGACAGCAGAACACTGAAGCTTTCTTT. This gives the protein CAATGQQNTEAFF.

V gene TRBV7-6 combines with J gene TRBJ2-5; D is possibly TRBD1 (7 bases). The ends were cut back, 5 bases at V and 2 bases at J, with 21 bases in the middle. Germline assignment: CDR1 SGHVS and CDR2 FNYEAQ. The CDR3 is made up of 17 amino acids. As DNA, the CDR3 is TGTGCCAGCAGCCCGCGAGGAGGGGGCCTAGGTCAAGAGACCCAGTACTTC. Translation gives CASSPRGGGLGQETQYF. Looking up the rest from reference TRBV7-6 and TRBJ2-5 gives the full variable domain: GAGVSQSPRYKVTKRGQDVALRCDPISGHVSLYWYRQALGQGPEFLTYFNYEAQQDKSGLPNDRFSAERPEGSISTLTIQRTEQRDSAMYRCASSPRGGGLGQETQYFGPGTRLLVL.

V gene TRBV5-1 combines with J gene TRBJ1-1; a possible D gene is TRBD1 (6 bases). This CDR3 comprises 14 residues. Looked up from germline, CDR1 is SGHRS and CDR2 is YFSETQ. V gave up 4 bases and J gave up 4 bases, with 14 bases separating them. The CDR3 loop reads CASSPQGSITEAFF. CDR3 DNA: TGCGCCAGCAGCCCCCAGGGGTCGATCACTGAAGCTTTCTTT.

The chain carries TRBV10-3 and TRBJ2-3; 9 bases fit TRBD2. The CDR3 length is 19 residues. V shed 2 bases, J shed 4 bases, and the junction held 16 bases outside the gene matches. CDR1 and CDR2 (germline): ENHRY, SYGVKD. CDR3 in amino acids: CAISELGLHSGSGADTQYF. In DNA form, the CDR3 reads TGTGCCATCAGTGAGCTAGGCCTTCATAGCGGGAGTGGGGCAGATACGCAGTATTTT.

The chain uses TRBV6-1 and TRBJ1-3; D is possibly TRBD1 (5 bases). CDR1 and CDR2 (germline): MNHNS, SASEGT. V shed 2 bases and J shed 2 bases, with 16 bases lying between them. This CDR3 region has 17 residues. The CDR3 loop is CASSESLGRYPGNTIYF. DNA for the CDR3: TGTGCCAGCAGTGAAAGCCTGGGGCGGTACCCTGGAAACACCATATATTTT.

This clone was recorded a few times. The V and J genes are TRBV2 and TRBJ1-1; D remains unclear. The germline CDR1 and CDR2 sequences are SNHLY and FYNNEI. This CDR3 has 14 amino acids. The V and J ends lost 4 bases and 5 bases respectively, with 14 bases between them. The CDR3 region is CASSVPGGVTEAFF. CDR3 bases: TGTGCCAGCAGTGTTCCAGGCGGGGTAACTGAAGCTTTCTTT.

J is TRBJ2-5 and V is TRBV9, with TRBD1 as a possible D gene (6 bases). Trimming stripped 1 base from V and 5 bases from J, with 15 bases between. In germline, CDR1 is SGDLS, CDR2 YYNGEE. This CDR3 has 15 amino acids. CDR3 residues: CASSVSGVGGETQYF. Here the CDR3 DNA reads TGTGCCAGCAGCGTATCAGGGGTGGGTGGGGAGACCCAGTACTTC.

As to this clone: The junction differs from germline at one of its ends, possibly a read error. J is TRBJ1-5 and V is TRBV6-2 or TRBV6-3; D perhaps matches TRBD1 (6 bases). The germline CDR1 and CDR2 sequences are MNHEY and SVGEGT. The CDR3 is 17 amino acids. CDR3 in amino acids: CAGSYFDRPFVNQPQHF. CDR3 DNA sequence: TGTGCCGGCAGTTACTTTGACAGGCCTTTCGTGAATCAGCCCCAGCATTTT.

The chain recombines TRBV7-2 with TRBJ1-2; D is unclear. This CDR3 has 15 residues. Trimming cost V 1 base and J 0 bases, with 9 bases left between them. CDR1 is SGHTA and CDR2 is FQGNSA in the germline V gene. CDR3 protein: CASSLVYSPNYGYTF. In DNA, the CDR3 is TGTGCCAGCAGCTTAGTTTATAGCCCTAACTATGGCTACACCTTC.